Listed below are T cell receptor beta chains from one sample, sequenced in a study of blood T cell repertoires in COVID-19. Profiling relied on immunoSEQ multiplex PCR, and the TCRdb table lists in-frame clones only, not all of them. The sample has a few hundred thousand clones; 88% are singletons. Sequencing was done on a sample of PBMCs or T cells enriched from blood (not recorded which). The receptors were sampled from a woman in her 30s who had been exposed to COVID-19. The conserved cysteine and the conserved F or W are not part of the CDR3 here. Fields, in order: J gene, V gene, clone size, CDR3 protein. Only part of the rows carry a size: once, few, many, or a class if the clone is expanded.

>TRBJ2-7|TRBV28|NA
ASSGDYTYEQY
>TRBJ2-7|TRBV5-8|NA
ASTPSAGGSRLIYEQY
>TRBJ1-2|TRBV11-2|NA
ASSWAGGGYT
>TRBJ1-4|TRBV29-1|NA
SVYGGAGEKLF
>TRBJ1-5|TRBV10-3|NA
AIRSGTGNNQPQH
>TRBJ1-5|TRBV28|NA
ASSLSQGAIQPQH
>TRBJ2-2|TRBV12-5|once
ASGLLRGLAGATGELF
>TRBJ1-5|TRBV6-1|NA
ASSEVQGQGAQH
>TRBJ1-1|TRBV5-6|NA
ASSLPRGQRNTEAF
>TRBJ1-1|TRBV11-2|NA
ASSVTGTGEAF
>TRBJ2-7|TRBV6-5|NA
ASISRGKGRYEQY
>TRBJ1-1|TRBV29-1|NA
SVAGGWTEAF
>TRBJ2-5|TRBV29-1|NA
SVAGGQETQY
>TRBJ1-6|TRBV9|NA
ASSALGSRGSPLH
>TRBJ1-3|TRBV6-1|NA
ASSEGVLRGQRNTIY
>TRBJ2-2|TRBV28|NA
ASSLGYTGELF
>TRBJ2-1|TRBV15|NA
ATRAGATREEQF
>TRBJ1-2|TRBV21-1|NA
ASSKGGDGYT
>TRBJ2-1|TRBV2|NA
ASIPAGWYNEQF
>TRBJ2-3|TRBV7-9|NA
ASSFWSSETDTQY
>TRBJ1-1|TRBV18|NA
ASSRQTTENTEAF
>TRBJ2-3|TRBV29-1|NA
SVVGAGMGWDTQY
>TRBJ2-7|TRBV7-2|NA
ASSPPLGTSGSYEQY
>TRBJ2-1|TRBV11-2|NA
ASSHRAGASYNEQF
>TRBJ1-1|TRBV25-1|NA
ASSDQTGGGWPEAF
>TRBJ1-5|TRBV19|NA
ASSIALRSNQPQH
>TRBJ2-7|TRBV3-1/TRBV3-2|NA
ASSPFSGSYEQY
>TRBJ1-5|TRBV3-1/TRBV3-2|NA
ASSQGRGVGSNQPQH
>TRBJ1-5|TRBV10-2|NA
ASRLGGSNQPQH
>TRBJ1-5|TRBV28|NA
ATRGGSAGNQPQH
>TRBJ1-4|TRBV9|NA
ASSGQNFATNEKLF
>TRBJ2-7|TRBV28|once
ASTTPGGGGLPYEQY
>TRBJ2-7|TRBV5-1|NA
ASSFPGSSYEQY
>TRBJ1-1|TRBV6-5|NA
ASSQQGYTEAF
>TRBJ2-1|TRBV9|NA
ASSVGQGLYNEQF
>TRBJ2-7|TRBV7-9|NA
ASSLAGQAYEQY
>TRBJ2-6|TRBV19|NA
ASTRDRAGGANVLT
>TRBJ2-1|TRBV7-3|NA
ASSLGVAGTNEQF
>TRBJ1-5|TRBV28|NA
ASSRHYQGAGQPQH
>TRBJ2-1|TRBV18|NA
ASSDGTGPYNEQF
>TRBJ2-7|TRBV27|NA
ASSPYGFVYEQY
>TRBJ1-2|TRBV19|few
ASSMDRGTNYGYT
>TRBJ1-1|TRBV5-1|few
ASSLSDNPNTEAF
>TRBJ2-3|TRBV5-1|NA
ASSLVVGAADTQY
>TRBJ1-4|TRBV6-5|once
ASSYFGVGEKLF
>TRBJ1-4|TRBV30|NA
AWSNPDRGLF
>TRBJ2-3|TRBV28|NA
ASSLVRLAGTDTQY
>TRBJ2-2|TRBV10-1|NA
ASSEQGFTGELF
>TRBJ1-5|TRBV2|NA
ASRPQGRQPQH
>TRBJ1-4|TRBV11-2|NA
ASSLVQDWHSKLF
>TRBJ2-1|TRBV27|NA
ASSPAGTSSYNEQF
>TRBJ2-7|TRBV5-1|NA
ASSPEREMRSEQY
>TRBJ1-1|TRBV25-1|NA
ASSEWPVNTEAF
>TRBJ1-6|TRBV19|NA
ASSRGDSAASPLH
>TRBJ2-3|TRBV18|few
ASSPGTSVSTDTQY
>TRBJ2-7|TRBV5-5|NA
ASSELHGGPSYEQY
>TRBJ2-1|TRBV18|few
ASSPKARSSYNEQF
>TRBJ1-1|TRBV9|NA
ASSVQGANTEAF